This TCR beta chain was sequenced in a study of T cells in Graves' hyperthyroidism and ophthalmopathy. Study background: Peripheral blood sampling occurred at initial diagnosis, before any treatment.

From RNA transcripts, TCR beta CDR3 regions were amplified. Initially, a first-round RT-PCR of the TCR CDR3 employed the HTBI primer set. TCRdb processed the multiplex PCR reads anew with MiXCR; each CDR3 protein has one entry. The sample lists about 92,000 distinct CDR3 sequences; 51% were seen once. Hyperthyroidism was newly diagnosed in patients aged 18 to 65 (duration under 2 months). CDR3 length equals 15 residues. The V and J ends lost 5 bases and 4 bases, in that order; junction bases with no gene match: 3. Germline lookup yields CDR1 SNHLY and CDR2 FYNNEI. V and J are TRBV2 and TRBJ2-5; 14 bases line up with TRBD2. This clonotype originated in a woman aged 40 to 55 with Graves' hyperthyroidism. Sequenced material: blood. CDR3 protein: CASSPGTSGRETQYF. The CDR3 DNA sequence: TGTGCCAGCAGTCCTGGGACTAGCGGGAGAGAGACCCAGTACTTC.